Listed below are T cell receptor beta chains from one sample, sequenced in a study of blood T cell repertoires in COVID-19. Assay: immunoSEQ multiplex PCR; the TCRdb copy retains only in-frame clones and omits some. The sample contains about 480,000 clones, 75% to 90% of which appear only once. Source material: peripheral blood. Receptor source: a man younger than 35 with COVID-19, enrolled during active disease. Each CDR3 is given with its conserved first and last residue. Fields, in order: D gene, V gene, J gene, clone size, CDR3 protein, CDR3 DNA. A D gene is named only where the DNA matches it firmly. Clone size is stated in some rows and not others, as once, few, many or a class when expanded.

-	TRBV10-3	TRBJ2-7	-	CAISDGMTYEQYF	TGTGCCATCAGTGACGGGATGACCTACGAGCAGTACTTC
-	TRBV21-1	TRBJ1-5	-	CASSKEAGGQPQHF	TGTGCCAGCAGCAAAGAGGCAGGGGGTCAGCCCCAGCATTTT
TRBD1	TRBV6-5	TRBJ2-6	-	CASRTGAGANVLTF	TGTGCCAGCAGGACAGGGGCCGGGGCCAACGTCCTGACTTTC
TRBD1	TRBV5-6	TRBJ2-3	-	CASSLAPTGGQDTQYF	TGTGCCAGCAGCTTGGCTCCGACAGGGGGCCAAGATACGCAGTATTTT
-	TRBV5-4	TRBJ2-5	-	CASSRLGQETQYF	TGTGCCAGCAGCCGACTAGGCCAAGAGACCCAGTACTTC
TRBD2	TRBV7-3	TRBJ2-3	-	CASSLSSGSNTDTQYF	TGTGCCAGCAGCTTGTCTAGCGGGAGTAACACAGATACGCAGTATTTT
TRBD1	TRBV2	TRBJ2-7	-	CASRAGGREQYF	TGTGCCAGCCGGGCAGGGGGCCGCGAGCAGTACTTC
-	TRBV5-6	TRBJ2-1	-	CASSLRGHPYNEQFF	TGTGCCAGCAGCTTACGCGGGCACCCCTACAATGAGCAGTTCTTC
-	TRBV2	TRBJ2-1	few	CASSERLVSSEQFF	TGTGCCAGCAGTGAGCGACTAGTTTCTAGTGAGCAGTTCTTC
TRBD1	TRBV7-2	TRBJ2-7	-	CASSQAGTGPYEQYF	TGTGCCAGCAGCCAAGCCGGGACAGGTCCCTACGAGCAGTACTTC
-	TRBV6-1	TRBJ1-1	-	CASSEGLRTEAFF	TGTGCCAGCAGTGAAGGACTTCGGACTGAAGCTTTCTTT
TRBD1	TRBV30	TRBJ1-2	-	CAWSADRVRYGYTF	TGTGCCTGGAGTGCCGACAGGGTGCGGTATGGCTACACCTTC
-	TRBV4-1	TRBJ2-1	few	CASSQTGPSDEQFF	TGCGCCAGCAGCCAAACAGGGCCGTCGGATGAGCAGTTCTTC
TRBD1	TRBV24-1	TRBJ1-2	-	CATSDPLGQDYGYTF	TGTGCCACCAGTGATCCCCTGGGACAGGACTATGGCTACACCTTC
TRBD1	TRBV4-1	TRBJ2-7	-	CASSQGQGPSYEQYF	TGCGCCAGCAGCCAGGGACAGGGGCCCTCCTACGAGCAGTACTTC
TRBD2	TRBV5-4	TRBJ2-1	-	CASSQWTSGRYEQFF	TGTGCCAGCAGCCAATGGACTAGCGGGAGATATGAGCAGTTCTTC
-	TRBV27	TRBJ1-2	-	CASSERQGRGYTF	TGTGCCAGCAGCGAACGCCAGGGCCGTGGCTACACCTTC
-	TRBV20-1	TRBJ1-1	-	CSRGGNTEAFF	TGCAGCCGAGGGGGGAACACTGAAGCTTTCTTT
TRBD2	TRBV30	TRBJ2-3	once	CAWSGGLVTDTQYF	TGTGCCTGGAGTGGGGGACTAGTCACAGATACGCAGTATTTT
TRBD2	TRBV4-2	TRBJ2-3	-	CASSQEGLAGGNTQYF	TGTGCCAGCAGCCAAGAGGGACTAGCGGGGGGTAATACGCAGTATTTT
-	TRBV3-1/TRBV3-2	TRBJ2-1	-	CASSNLLLDSQFF	TGTGCCAGCAGCAATCTCCTTCTGGACTCGCAGTTCTTC
-	TRBV4-1	TRBJ2-3	-	CASSQDGGGSNTQYF	TGCGCCAGCAGCCAAGATGGGGGAGGATCTAATACGCAGTATTTT
TRBD2	TRBV5-1	TRBJ2-3	-	CASSLVGLRTDTQYF	TGCGCCAGCAGCTTGGTGGGACTACGCACAGATACGCAGTATTTT
TRBD1	TRBV15	TRBJ2-7	many	CATSVGTGASYEQYF	TGTGCCACCAGCGTCGGGACAGGGGCCTCCTACGAGCAGTACTTC
TRBD1	TRBV7-9	TRBJ1-5	few	CASSLTILRQGGFDQPQHF	TGTGCCAGCAGCTTGACCATTTTACGACAGGGGGGTTTTGATCAGCCCCAGCATTTT
-	TRBV2	TRBJ1-4	-	CASSGGTLIEKLFF	TGTGCCAGCAGTGGTGGGACATTAATAGAAAAACTGTTTTTT
-	TRBV28	TRBJ1-6	-	CASTPSGGKYNSPLHF	TGTGCCAGCACCCCCTCGGGGGGGAAGTATAATTCACCCCTCCACTTT
TRBD1	TRBV5-1	TRBJ2-5	-	CASSSTGEETQYF	TGCGCCAGCAGCTCGACAGGGGAAGAGACCCAGTACTTC
TRBD2	TRBV6-1	TRBJ2-7	-	CASSELGTSGIFTSYEQYF	TGTGCCAGCAGTGAATTAGGGACTAGCGGAATCTTTACGTCCTACGAGCAGTACTTC
-	TRBV20-1	TRBJ2-7	once	CSAPQIYEQYF	TGCAGTGCCCCCCAGATTTACGAGCAGTACTTC
TRBD1	TRBV11-2	TRBJ1-5	-	CASSLDQGQGANQPQHF	TGTGCCAGCAGCTTAGATCAAGGACAGGGGGCTAATCAGCCCCAGCATTTT
TRBD1	TRBV5-5	TRBJ2-7	-	CASSSTGTGFLDEQYF	TGTGCCAGCAGTTCAACCGGGACAGGGTTTTTGGACGAGCAGTACTTC
-	TRBV3-1/TRBV3-2	TRBJ1-6	-	CASNLRGGNSPLHF	TGTGCCAGCAACCTCCGGGGGGGAAATTCACCCCTCCACTTT
TRBD1	TRBV6-5	TRBJ1-2	-	CASSQMGQYGYTF	TGTGCCAGCAGCCAAATGGGACAGTATGGCTACACCTTC